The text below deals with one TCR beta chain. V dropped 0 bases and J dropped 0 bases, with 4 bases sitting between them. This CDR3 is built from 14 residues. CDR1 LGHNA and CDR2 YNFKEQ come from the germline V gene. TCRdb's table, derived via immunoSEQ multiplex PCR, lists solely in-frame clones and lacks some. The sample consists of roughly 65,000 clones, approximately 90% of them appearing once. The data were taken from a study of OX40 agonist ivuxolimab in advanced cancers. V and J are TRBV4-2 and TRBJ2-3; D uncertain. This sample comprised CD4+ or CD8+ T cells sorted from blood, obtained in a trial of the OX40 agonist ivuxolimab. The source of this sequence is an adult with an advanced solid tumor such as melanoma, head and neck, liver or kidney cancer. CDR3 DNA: TGTGCCAGCAGCCAAGATGGAAGCACAGATACGCAGTATTTT. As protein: CASSQDGSTDTQYF.